Each of the 28 T cell receptor beta chains below was sequenced from the same sample in a study of breast tumors, draining lymph nodes, adjacent tissues. TCRdb reprocessed the multiplex PCR reads via MiXCR and lists one record per CDR3 protein. The data contain approximately 88,000 distinct CDR3 sequences, over 25% of them singletons. Samples came from axillary lymph nodes draining the breast cancer. The sample comprised axillary lymph node tissue. All receptors come from a female donor with breast cancer. Some clones in this sample may be carry-over from other donors' samples.

About this clonotype: A much larger clone lies a single base off, so this may be a read error. V and J are TRBV5-5 and TRBJ2-2; D tentatively fits TRBD1 or TRBD2 (5 bases each). Germline CDR1 reads SGHKS; CDR2 reads YYEKEE (reference sequence). This CDR3 contains 17 residues. Deletions cut 4 bases from V and 3 bases from J, with 19 bases between. The CDR3 DNA is TGTGCCAGCAGCCCACCTCCGGCAAGGGACCACACCGGGGAGCTGTTTTTT. This codes for CASSPPPARDHTGELFF.

This clonotype has more than one count but fewer than ten. This may arise from a read error, as a much more abundant clone is one base away. The rearrangement links TRBV9 to TRBJ2-2; TRBD2 is a possible D gene (5 bases). This CDR3 contains 15 residues. Germline CDR1 is SGDLS and CDR2 is YYNGEE. CDR3 amino acids: CASSVVDTNTGEPFF. In nucleotides, the CDR3 is TGTGCCAGCAGCGTAGTGGATACTAACACCGGGGAGCCGTTTTTT.

The sample holds many counts of this clonotype. The chain employs TRBV28 and TRBJ2-5, with a tentative D call TRBD2 (6 bases). CDR3 length: 14 amino acids. The V end was cut by 7 bases, the J end by 0 bases, with 12 bases between. CDR1 and CDR2 from the germline V gene are MDHEN and SYDVKM. The CDR3 here is CASIADGYQETQYF. CDR3 DNA sequence: TGTGCCAGCATAGCGGACGGGTACCAAGAGACCCAGTACTTC.

As for this clonotype: The DNA is omitted, as the CDR3 cannot be located on it reliably, and the CDR3 follows TCRdb's listing. V gene TRBV2 combines with J gene TRBJ2-2; the tabulated D call, TRBD1, remains unverified against the DNA. Counting both end residues, the CDR3 totals 20 amino acids. Looked up from germline, CDR1 is SNHLY and CDR2 is FYNNEI. The CDR3 here is CASTSSYEQYFGPGTGELFF.

A word on this clonotype: A read error is possible here, since a much larger clone lies one base away. The gene calls are TRBV5-1 and TRBJ1-4; 8 positions match TRBD1. Per germline, CDR1 SGHRS and CDR2 YFSETQ. CDR3 length equals 17 residues. CDR3 DNA sequence: TGCGCCAGCAGCTGGAGTCAGACAGGGGCGTCTAATGAAAAACTGCTTTTT. Amino acids: CASSWSQTGASNEKLLF.

This clonotype has a count of ten or more. The V call is TRBV9, the J call TRBJ2-3; perhaps TRBD1 as D (5 bases). The CDR3 has 16 residues. V was clipped by 0 bases and J by 0 bases, with 11 bases between them. Germline CDR1 and CDR2: SGDLS and YYNGEE. The CDR3 region is CASSVAGQRSTDTQYF. The DNA of the CDR3 is TGTGCCAGCAGCGTAGCAGGGCAACGTAGCACAGATACGCAGTATTTT.

This clonotype was seen at least ten times. The chain's CDR3 is CASSIERQSETQYF. In nucleotides, the CDR3 is TGTGCCAGCAGCATAGAGAGACAGTCGGAGACCCAGTACTTC. This rearrangement joins TRBV7-6 to TRBJ2-5, with D perhaps TRBD1 (5 bases). Trimming removed 5 bases at V and 5 bases at J, with 15 bases between. Per germline, CDR1 SGHVS and CDR2 FNYEAQ. The CDR3 has 14 residues.

This clonotype was detected ten times or more. The chain employs TRBV2 and TRBJ1-2; a possible D gene is TRBD1 (5 bases). The ends were cut back, 4 bases at V and 7 bases at J, with 7 bases in the middle. From germline, CDR1 is SNHLY and CDR2 FYNNEI. The CDR3 contains 11 residues. This CDR3 is CASSGDLGYTF. The CDR3 DNA reads TGTGCCAGCAGTGGGGACCTTGGCTACACCTTC.

The chain joins TRBV7-3 to TRBJ2-3; the match to TRBD2 covers 7 bases. There are 14 residues in the CDR3. Trimming removed 1 base from V and 5 bases from J; junction bases left unmatched: 3. Germline V gene sequence: CDR1 SGHTA, CDR2 FQGTGA. CDR3 in DNA: TGTGCCAGCAGCTTAAATCCGGGAGGAGATACGCAGTATTTT. This sequence encodes CASSLNPGGDTQYF.

This clonotype was seen many times. A much more abundant neighbour one base away suggests this may be a read error. The chain employs TRBV5-8 and TRBJ1-2, with no clear D. Trimming left V 4 bases short and J 4 bases short, with 11 bases between. CDR1 is SGHTS and CDR2 is YDEGEE in the germline V gene. The CDR3 consists of 13 residues. The DNA for the CDR3 is TGTGCCAGCAGCCATCCGGACTCCTATGGCTACACCTTC. This sequence encodes CASSHPDSYGYTF.

CDR3 protein: CASSEAGTSGRSDTQYF. The CDR3 DNA reads as TGTGCCAGCAGTGAAGCGGGGACTAGCGGGAGGTCGGATACGCAGTATTTT. The rearrangement joins TRBV2 to TRBJ2-3; TRBD2 matches 15 bases. Per germline, CDR1 SNHLY and CDR2 FYNNEI. The CDR3 extends over 17 amino acids. The trim removed 0 bases at V and 6 bases at J, leaving 4 bases unmatched.

This clonotype was counted many times. This chain joins TRBV2 and TRBJ1-5, with no clear D. The length of the CDR3 is 15 residues. V lost 1 base, J lost 0 bases, and 7 bases lay in between. Germline V gene sequence: CDR1 SNHLY, CDR2 FYNNEI. The CDR3, as DNA: TGTGCCAGCAGTGAAGGTACTAATAGCAATCAGCCCCAGCATTTT. It codes for CASSEGTNSNQPQHF.

In its sample, this clonotype was seen many times. Here the CDR3 reads CAISVQGHYEQYF. CDR3 nucleotide sequence: TGTGCCATCAGTGTCCAGGGGCACTACGAGCAGTACTTC. The V call is TRBV10-3, the J call TRBJ2-7; tentative D call: TRBD1 (6 bases). The CDR3 sequence is 13 residues long. Germline V gene sequence: CDR1 ENHRY, CDR2 SYGVKD. The germline V and J ends were trimmed by 4 bases and 3 bases, with 10 bases remaining between them.

This clonotype was seen at least ten times. The chain uses TRBV11-1 and TRBJ2-1, with D hard to call. The germline CDR1 and CDR2 sequences are SGHAT and FQDESV (reference sequence). The V and J ends lost 2 bases and 9 bases respectively, with 8 bases between them. The CDR3 extends over 12 amino acids. The CDR3 reads CASSLYIGEQFF. For the CDR3, the DNA is TGTGCCAGCAGCTTATACATCGGTGAGCAGTTCTTC.

In its sample, this clonotype was seen many times. This may be a read error: a much more frequent sequence differs by one nucleotide. V gene TRBV20-1 combines with J gene TRBJ2-7, with 10 bases that match TRBD2. The CDR3 consists of 15 residues. V trimming: 3 bases; J trimming: 7 bases; junction bases outside the gene matches: 12. The germline CDR1 and CDR2 sequences are DFQATT and SNEGSKA (reference sequence). This CDR3 reads CSARDPSGGAGEQYF. Written as DNA, the CDR3 is TGCAGTGCTAGGGACCCTAGCGGGGGTGCCGGGGAGCAGTACTTC.

This clonotype was detected once. The chain uses TRBV5-8 and TRBJ2-7; the match to TRBD1 covers 7 bases. J gave up 2 bases and V 4 bases, and 9 bases lay outside the gene matches. The CDR3 has 15 residues. Germline values: CDR1 SGHTS, CDR2 YDEGEE. CDR3 region: CASSPTGADTYEQYF. DNA for the CDR3: TGTGCCAGCAGCCCCACAGGGGCGGATACCTACGAGCAGTACTTC.

Ten or more counts support this clonotype. The rearrangement joins TRBV12-3 or TRBV12-4 to TRBJ2-7; tentative D call: TRBD1 (6 bases). The CDR3 is 13 residues long. V was cut by 5 bases and J by 6 bases, with 14 bases left in between. DNA for the CDR3: TGTGCCAGCAGTATAACAGGGTCGGGCGAGCAGTACTTC. Protein sequence: CASSITGSGEQYF.

This clonotype showed up many times. This sequence joins TRBV7-9 and TRBJ2-1; 8 positions agree with TRBD2. V shed 7 bases and J 5 bases; nucleotides not matched to a gene: 4. Germline V CDR1 and CDR2: SEHNR, FQNEAQ (reference sequence). The CDR3 totals 13 residues. The CDR3 DNA is TGTGCCAGCACGGTAGCGGGAAACAATGAGCAGTTCTTC. Translation: CASTVAGNNEQFF.

This clonotype was counted at least ten times. The chain employs TRBV30 and TRBJ2-1; D is possibly TRBD2 (6 bases). Trimming left V 1 base short and J 6 bases short, with 13 bases between. CDR1 is GTSNPN, CDR2 SVGIG, per germline (reference sequence). The CDR3 totals 14 residues. The chain's CDR3 is CAWSARGTVNEQFF. CDR3 bases: TGTGCCTGGAGTGCCAGAGGGACTGTCAATGAGCAGTTCTTC.

In this sample, this clonotype turned up many times. The gene calls are TRBV20-1 and TRBJ2-7, with D perhaps TRBD1 or TRBD2 (5 bases each). V was shortened by 6 bases and J by 3 bases, with 18 bases between the two germline ends. The CDR3 length is 14 residues. The germline CDR1 and CDR2 sequences are DFQATT and SNEGSKA (reference sequence). The CDR3 spells CSAPHPGAYYEQYF. The CDR3 DNA is TGCAGTGCGCCTCACCCCGGGGCCTACTACGAGCAGTACTTC.

The sample holds many counts of this clonotype. This chain joins TRBV20-1 and TRBJ1-2, with a possible D match to TRBD1 (5 bases). V lost 3 bases to trimming and J lost 8 bases, with 13 bases between them. Germline loops: CDR1 DFQATT, CDR2 SNEGSKA (reference sequence). The CDR3 is made up of 12 amino acids. CDR3 sequence (DNA): TGCAGTGCTAGTTTGGGGGGTCGAGGCTACACCTTC. Translated, it gives CSASLGGRGYTF.

About this clonotype: A clone one base away is much larger, so this may be a read error. V is TRBV28 and J is TRBJ1-2, with 7 bases matching TRBD1. The CDR3 is 15 residues long. The germline gives CDR1 MDHEN, CDR2 SYDVKM. The CDR3 DNA follows: TGTGCCAGCAGTAGACACAGGGGCACTAACTCTGGCTATACCTTC. The encoded protein is CASSRHRGTNSGYTF.

About this clonotype: A much larger clone differs by one base, so this may be a read error. The chain is built from TRBV11-2 and TRBJ2-5; TRBD1 matches 7 bases. There are 13 residues in the CDR3. Germline assignment: CDR1 SGHAT and CDR2 FQNNGV. As DNA, the CDR3 is TGTGCCAGCAGCTGGGACAGACAAGAGACCCAGCACTTC. Protein sequence: CASSWDRQETQHF. Based on the CDR3 plus reference TRBV11-2 and TRBJ2-5, the full variable domain is EAGVAQSPRYKIIEKRQSVAFWCNPISGHATLYWYQQILGQGPKLLIQFQNNGVVDDSQLPKDRFSAERLKGVDSTLKIQPAKLEDSAVYLCASSWDRQETQHFGPGTRLLVL.

This clonotype was picked up many times. The chain uses TRBV19 and TRBJ1-4; unclear D gene. The CDR3 consists of 14 residues. The V end lost 4 bases, the J end lost 0 bases, and 6 bases lay between the germline ends. Germline loops: CDR1 LNHDA, CDR2 SQIVND (reference sequence). The CDR3 DNA follows: TGTGCCAGTAGTAAGTCTGCAACTAATGAAAAACTGTTTTTT. It codes for CASSKSATNEKLFF.

Comments on this clonotype: A read error may account for a junction end that differs from germline. This chain joins TRBV7-2 and TRBJ2-5, with 11 nucleotides matching TRBD1. This CDR3 has 15 amino acids. CDR1 and CDR2 from the germline V gene are SGHTA and FQGNSA. The CDR3 DNA reads as TGTGCCAGCAGCCCCGGGACAGGGGGAATAGAGACCCAGCACTTC. Its translation is CASSPGTGGIETQHF.

Of note for this clonotype: A much larger clone differs by one base, so this may be a read error. The CDR3 sequence is CASSSSAATQYF. CDR3 DNA: TGTGCCAGCAGCTCGTCCGCAGCGACCCAGTACTTC. The gene calls are TRBV5-4 and TRBJ2-5; D is unresolved. The CDR3 has 12 amino acids. Germline-derived CDR1 and CDR2 are SGHNT and YYREEE (reference sequence). V was clipped by 3 bases and J by 7 bases, with 10 bases between them. The whole variable domain, remainder taken from reference TRBV5-4 and TRBJ2-5, is ETGVTQSPTHLIKTRGQQVTLRCSSQSGHNTVSWYQQALGQGPQFIFQYYREEENGRGNFPPRFSGLQFPNYSSELNVNALELDDSALYLCASSSSAATQYFGPGTRLLVL.

There are many counts of this clonotype. This chain connects TRBV30 to TRBJ2-2, with D hard to call. This CDR3 is built from 11 residues. Germline CDR1 reads GTSNPN; CDR2 reads SVGIG (reference sequence). V dropped 0 bases and J dropped 7 bases, with 3 bases sitting between them. The CDR3 loop is CAWSVLGELFF. CDR3 sequence (DNA): TGTGCCTGGAGTGTTCTCGGGGAGCTGTTTTTT.

With respect to this clonotype: This sequence may be a read error, since a much larger clone differs from it by one base. V is TRBV6-5 and J is TRBJ1-5; D is unclear. CDR1 is MNHEY and CDR2 is SVGAGI in the germline V gene. The CDR3 extends over 14 amino acids. CDR3: CASSPMDGNRPQHF. CDR3 DNA sequence: TGTGCCAGCAGTCCCATGGACGGGAATCGGCCCCAGCATTTT.